This paragraph covers one T cell receptor (beta chain) sequence. The entry originates in a study of blood T cell repertoires in COVID-19. At the level of the study: T cells, B-cell-depleted T cells, or PBMCs provided the cDNA or gDNA that served as material.

V was shortened by 7 bases and J by 1 base, with 16 bases between the two germline ends. This CDR3 region has 15 residues. From germline, CDR1 is MDHEN and CDR2 SYDVKM. The protocol was immunoSEQ multiplex PCR, while the TCRdb copy is restricted to in-frame clones and leaves out a portion. The sample holds 100,000 or so clones; roughly 86% are singletons and the top ten take over 2.5%. This receptor was taken from a man aged 50-60 years with active or convalescent COVID-19. The chain combines TRBV28 with TRBJ1-1, with D tentatively TRBD1 (6 bases). Input material: peripheral blood. CDR3 residues: CASTIEGVPNTEAFF. CDR3 sequence (DNA): TGTGCCAGCACCATAGAGGGGGTCCCGAACACTGAAGCTTTCTTT.